The 9 T cell receptor beta chains presented below share a single source sample, sequenced in a study of technical replicates of blood from four donors. Clones were read by immunoSEQ multiplex PCR, and TCRdb kept only the in-frame ones, dropping some. The sample has tens of thousands of clones, 96% seen once; the top ten hold about 0.41%. Sequenced input: T cells isolated from PBMCs. The receptors come from a human donor in good health.

The CDR3 nucleotides are TGTGCCAGCAGCGTGACGGGGGGCAATCAGCCCCAGCATTTT. Amino acid sequence: CASSVTGGNQPQHF. V usage is TRBV28 and J usage is TRBJ1-5, with D possibly being TRBD1 (5 bases). Germline CDR1 and CDR2: MDHEN and SYDVKM. There are 14 residues in the CDR3. Between the trimmed V and J ends, which lost 6 bases and 2 bases, there was a span of 11 bases.

V and J are TRBV15 and TRBJ2-1; D remains ambiguous. Germline assignment: CDR1 LNHNV and CDR2 YYDKDF (reference sequence). Between the trimmed V and J ends, which lost 6 bases and 1 base, there was a span of 10 bases. This CDR3 comprises 14 residues. The CDR3 is CATSTLESYNEQFF. CDR3 DNA: TGTGCCACCAGTACCCTCGAGTCCTACAATGAGCAGTTCTTC.

The chain joins TRBV27 to TRBJ2-3; D may be TRBD1 (5 bases). The V end lost 2 bases, the J end lost 3 bases, and 6 bases lay between the germline ends. The CDR3 spans 13 residues. Germline CDR1 reads MNHEY; CDR2 reads SMNVEV (reference sequence). The CDR3 loop reads CASSLKGTDTQYF. The CDR3 DNA follows: TGTGCCAGCAGTTTAAAGGGGACAGATACGCAGTATTTT.

This clone was detected once. The CDR3 is CASSVTGGYTGELFF. In nucleotides, the CDR3 is TGTGCCAGCAGCGTGACAGGGGGCTACACCGGGGAGCTGTTTTTT. The chain joins TRBV7-9 to TRBJ2-2, with 10 positions matching TRBD1. With V trimmed by 5 bases and J by 3 bases, 3 bases remained unmatched. The CDR3 is 15 residues long. The germline V gene encodes CDR1 SEHNR and CDR2 FQNEAQ (reference sequence). The full variable domain, completed using reference TRBV7-9 and TRBJ2-2, is DTGVSQNPRHKITKRGQNVTFRCDPISEHNRLYWYRQTLGQGPEFLTYFQNEAQLEKSRLLSDRFSAERPKGSFSTLEIQRTEQGDSAMYLCASSVTGGYTGELFFGEGSRLTVL.

The V call is TRBV9, the J call TRBJ2-7, with TRBD2 identical over 15 bases. CDR1 is SGDLS and CDR2 is YYNGEE in the germline V gene. V trimming: 0 bases; J trimming: 5 bases; junction bases outside the gene matches: 9. The CDR3 contains 18 residues. The CDR3 reads CASSVGGTSGRPPNEQYF. CDR3 DNA: TGTGCCAGCAGCGTAGGAGGGACTAGCGGGAGGCCCCCCAACGAGCAGTACTTC.

The V and J genes are TRBV28 and TRBJ1-3; D is unclear. V lost 6 bases to trimming and J lost 0 bases, with 9 bases between them. The CDR3 contains 14 residues. CDR1 is MDHEN, CDR2 SYDVKM, per germline. CDR3: CASRSGSSGNTIYF. CDR3 DNA: TGTGCCAGCAGATCCGGGAGCTCTGGAAACACCATATATTTT.

This rearrangement joins TRBV5-4 to TRBJ1-2; D possibly corresponds to TRBD1 (5 bases). Germline CDR1 SGHNT, CDR2 YYREEE (reference sequence). The CDR3 runs to 14 residues. The germline V and J ends were trimmed by 0 bases and 4 bases, with 10 bases remaining between them. CDR3 coding DNA: TGTGCCAGCAGCTTGGGGGGGGTTCCCTATGGCTACACCTTC. Translation gives CASSLGGVPYGYTF.

This clone was seen a handful of times. The V gene is TRBV7-9, the J gene TRBJ1-1, with no clear D. Looked up from germline, CDR1 is SEHNR and CDR2 is FQNEAQ (reference sequence). The CDR3 contains 13 residues. Trimming removed 4 bases from V and 0 bases from J, with 6 bases in between. DNA of the CDR3: TGTGCCAGCAGCTGGCCCATGAACACTGAAGCTTTCTTT. Protein: CASSWPMNTEAFF.

V and J are TRBV2 and TRBJ2-5; D might be TRBD2 (6 bases). CDR3 size: 16 residues. Germline lookup yields CDR1 SNHLY and CDR2 FYNNEI. V dropped 7 bases and J dropped 0 bases, with 18 bases sitting between them. The DNA for the CDR3 is TGTGCCAGCATTGGGTTAGTGGGAGGACACCAAGAGACCCAGTACTTC. It encodes CASIGLVGGHQETQYF. Full variable domain (rest looked up from reference TRBV2 and TRBJ2-5): EPEVTQTPSHQVTQMGQEVILRCVPISNHLYFYWYRQILGQKVEFLVSFYNNEISEKSEIFDDQFSVERPDGSNFTLKIRSTKLEDSAMYFCASIGLVGGHQETQYFGPGTRLLVL.